The T cell receptor beta chain described here comes from a study of OX40 agonist ivuxolimab in advanced cancers. Study-level information: Those treated in dose escalation had hepatocellular carcinoma, melanoma, renal cell cancer or head and neck cancer. Prior checkpoint blockade (anti-PD-1, anti-PD-L1 or anti-CTLA-4) was permitted; about 40% had it. Among those enrolled, mean age was 60 years (range about 23 to 80) and over 70% were male. Whole-study results and caveats: By week 6 at 0.1 to 3.0 mg/kg, blood CD4+ and CD8+ T cells had expanded clonally.

Germline assignment: CDR1 KGHSH and CDR2 LQKENI. The CDR3 is 14 amino acids. V was clipped by 6 bases and J by 2 bases, with 11 bases between them. In the case of this clone: The antigen is undetermined.

Data came from immunoSEQ multiplex PCR; TCRdb stores just in-frame clones and leaves some out. The sample carries over 60,000 clones, 80% to 90% recorded once. This rearrangement joins TRBV18 to TRBJ1-5; D is perhaps TRBD1 (5 bases). The receptor was derived from an adult with an advanced solid tumor such as melanoma, head and neck, liver or kidney cancer. Specimen: CD4+ or CD8+ T cells sorted from blood, collected in a trial of the OX40 agonist ivuxolimab. The CDR3 nucleotides read TGTGCCAGCTCCCCGGGGGAGGGCAATCAGCCCCAGCATTTT. The encoded protein is CASSPGEGNQPQHF.